These T cell receptor beta chains were read from a single sample in a study of TIL therapy for anti-PD-1-resistant metastatic lung cancer. The data were produced by immunoSEQ multiplex PCR, yet TCRdb's version contains in-frame clones alone and is incomplete. The top ten clones hold 9.5% to 12% of a sample with about 100,000 clones, 50% to 70% of them seen once. The specimen comprised tumor tissue, sampled at baseline. Every receptor here comes from a person between 30 and 79 years old with non-small cell lung cancer. The CDR3 runs from the conserved cysteine through the conserved F or W. Each record gives: D gene, clone size, J gene, V gene, CDR3 DNA, CDR3 protein. A D gene is named only where the DNA matches it firmly. Clone size is given for some rows only: seen once, a few or many times, or a class if the clone is expanded.

>-|-|TRBJ1-2|TRBV7-9
TGTGCCAACAGCTTAAGGCCAGGGAACTATGGCTACACCTTC
CANSLRPGNYGYTF
>TRBD1|-|TRBJ1-3|TRBV28
TGTGCCAGCAGTCCCAAAGGCACAGGGGGAGGTGGAAACACCATATATTTT
CASSPKGTGGGGNTIYF
>-|-|TRBJ1-1|TRBV7-9
TGTGCCAGCAGCCCGGACGGGGGTTTGAACACTGAAGCTTTCTTT
CASSPDGGLNTEAFF
>-|-|TRBJ1-3|TRBV4-3
TGCGCCAGCAGCCCCTATGGGCCGGCGGACACCATATATTTT
CASSPYGPADTIYF
>-|-|TRBJ1-2|TRBV18
TGTGCCAGCTCACCACGAGGACAGTCGGAGGGCTATGGCTACACCTTC
CASSPRGQSEGYGYTF
>-|-|TRBJ2-3|TRBV24-1
TGTGCCACCCAAGGCAGGAACGGCCCAGATACGCAGTATTTT
CATQGRNGPDTQYF
>-|few|TRBJ2-7|TRBV29-1
TGCAGCGTTGCCGTCGGATTCTACGAGCAGTACTTC
CSVAVGFYEQYF
>TRBD1|-|TRBJ1-1|TRBV19
TGTGCCAGTAGTATTGGGACAGGGGGGGACACTGAAGCTTTCTTT
CASSIGTGGDTEAFF
>TRBD1|-|TRBJ2-4|TRBV4-1
TGCGCCAGCAGCCAGTCCCGGGACAGGGATGACCCGAGGGCCAAAAACATTCAGTACTTC
CASSQSRDRDDPRAKNIQYF
>-|-|TRBJ2-4|TRBV6-2/TRBV6-3
TGTGCCAGCAGTTACGCTGTAGCCAAAAACATTCAGTACTTC
CASSYAVAKNIQYF
>-|-|TRBJ1-3|TRBV6-2/TRBV6-3
TGTGCCAGCAGCTCCACAGGGATAACTGGAAACACCATATATTTT
CASSSTGITGNTIYF
>TRBD1|-|TRBJ1-2|TRBV5-6
TGTGCCAGCAGCTATCCGGGACAGGCATCCGGGGTCCTCTATGGCTACACCTTC
CASSYPGQASGVLYGYTF
>TRBD2|-|TRBJ2-2|TRBV7-2
TGTGCCAGCAGCTACAGCGGGGTTAACACCGGGGAGCTGTTTTTT
CASSYSGVNTGELFF
>-|-|TRBJ2-2|TRBV11-3
TGTGCCAGCAGCTCCCCCGGGACGTCGAACACCGGGGAGCTGTTTTTT
CASSSPGTSNTGELFF
>-|few|TRBJ1-2|TRBV3-1/TRBV3-2
TGTGCCAGCAGCCAAGGGCACTTCCCCAGCTATGGCTACACCTTC
CASSQGHFPSYGYTF
>TRBD2|-|TRBJ2-2|TRBV5-4
TGTGCCAGCAGCCGATTTGGGGGGGGCACCGGGGAGCTGTTTTTT
CASSRFGGGTGELFF
>-|-|TRBJ1-2|TRBV29-1
TGCAGCGCGGACAGACTCTATGGCTACACCTTC
CSADRLYGYTF
>-|-|TRBJ2-7|TRBV30
TGTGCCTGGAGTGTGTCTAACGAGCAGTACTTC
CAWSVSNEQYF
>TRBD1|once|TRBJ2-1|TRBV12-5
TGTGCTAGTGGTTTCGAAGGGACAGGGGGCAATGAGCAGTTCTTC
CASGFEGTGGNEQFF
>TRBD1|-|TRBJ2-7|TRBV7-9
TGTGCCAGCAGCTTGGGACAGCAGTCCTACGAGCAGTACTTC
CASSLGQQSYEQYF
>TRBD1|-|TRBJ2-7|TRBV12-3/TRBV12-4
TGTGCCAGCACCGGGGACAGCTACGAGCAGTACTTC
CASTGDSYEQYF
>-|-|TRBJ2-7|TRBV4-3
TGCGCCAGCAGCCAAGACCCAGATTCCTACGAGCAGTACTTC
CASSQDPDSYEQYF
>-|-|TRBJ2-3|TRBV7-2
TGTGCCAGCAACAGCTGGGGCGAAGATACGCAGTATTTT
CASNSWGEDTQYF
>-|-|TRBJ2-3|TRBV5-5
TGTGCCAGCAGCTTGCGAGCCCCGACATCAGATACGCAGTATTTT
CASSLRAPTSDTQYF
>-|-|TRBJ1-3|TRBV2
TGTGCCAGCAGCAGAATAAGAAACACCATATATTTT
CASSRIRNTIYF
>TRBD1|-|TRBJ2-7|TRBV5-1
TGCGCCAGCAGCTGGGACAGGGGCACCTACGAGCAGTACTTC
CASSWDRGTYEQYF
>-|once|TRBJ1-5|TRBV7-2
TGTGCCAGCAGCCCGGACGGTTATCAAGCGGGTCAGCCCCAGCATTTT
CASSPDGYQAGQPQHF
>-|-|TRBJ2-7|TRBV27
TGTGCCAGCAGTACAGGGCCCCTACACTACGAGCAGTACTTC
CASSTGPLHYEQYF
>-|few|TRBJ1-1|TRBV6-5
TGTGCCAGCGGCCGGGGGAGGACTGAAGCTTTCTTT
CASGRGRTEAFF
>TRBD2|-|TRBJ2-3|TRBV7-9
TGTGCCAGCAGCATGGGACTACTCAGCACAGATACGCAGTATTTT
CASSMGLLSTDTQYF
>TRBD1|few|TRBJ1-1|TRBV24-1
TGTGCCACCAGTGACGGGACAGTCCCTGAAGCTTTCTTT
CATSDGTVPEAFF
>-|-|TRBJ2-7|TRBV18
TGTGCCAGCTCACCACCAGCCAAGGACGAGCAGTACTTC
CASSPPAKDEQYF
>TRBD1|medium-sized|TRBJ2-2|TRBV9
TGTGCCAGCAGCGTGGGGACAGGGACGAACACCGGGGAGCTGTTTTTT
CASSVGTGTNTGELFF
>TRBD2|-|TRBJ2-2|TRBV9
TGTGCCAGCAGCTCCTCCAGGGGACTAGCGGGAGGATTGAACACCGGGGAGCTGTTTTTT
CASSSSRGLAGGLNTGELFF
>-|-|TRBJ2-2|TRBV11-2
TGTGCCAGCAGCTTCACGGGAGTAGCCGGGGAGCTGTTTTTT
CASSFTGVAGELFF
>-|many|TRBJ2-3|TRBV10-3
TGTGCCATCAGTGAGTCATCGACCACAGATACGCAGTATTTT
CAISESSTTDTQYF
>TRBD1|-|TRBJ2-7|TRBV11-3
TGTGCCAGCAGCTTAGGTGCAGGGGGCTCCTACGAGCAGTACTTC
CASSLGAGGSYEQYF
>-|-|TRBJ1-3|TRBV7-9
TGTGCCAGCAGCCTCGCGGGATACACCATATATTTT
CASSLAGYTIYF